The next 3 T cell receptor beta chains were all read from a single sample in a study of blood T cell repertoires in COVID-19. Sequenced by immunoSEQ multiplex PCR; TCRdb stores in-frame clones only, minus some. This repertoire shows some 180,000 clones, approximately 90% found once; its top ten account for roughly 21%. Specimen: peripheral blood. The origin of the receptors is a man aged 55 to 70 with active or convalescent COVID-19.

The gene calls are TRBV2 and TRBJ2-3; D remains ambiguous. V was shortened by 3 bases and J by 6 bases, with 13 bases between the two germline ends. The CDR3 extends over 14 amino acids. The germline gives CDR1 SNHLY, CDR2 FYNNEI. The CDR3 reads CASSERVVRDTQYF. In DNA form, the CDR3 reads TGTGCCAGCAGTGAGAGAGTAGTGAGGGATACGCAGTATTTT.

This clone was recorded only once. The V call is TRBV19, the J call TRBJ2-5; D uncertain. This CDR3 is 14 amino acids long. Germline V gene lookup returns CDR1 LNHDA and CDR2 SQIVND (reference sequence). V was cut by 11 bases and J by 5 bases, with 21 bases left in between. CDR3 nucleotide sequence: TGTGCCTCCATGGAGCAGCCCCCTGCGGAGACCCAGTACTTC. This encodes CASMEQPPAETQYF.

The rearrangement links TRBV5-5 to TRBJ2-7; 9 bases match TRBD1. Germline assignment: CDR1 SGHKS and CDR2 YYEKEE (reference sequence). V trimming: 0 bases; J trimming: 3 bases; junction bases outside the gene matches: 4. The CDR3 is 15 amino acids. The CDR3 reads CASSLEGTGFYEQYF. CDR3 nucleotides: TGTGCCAGCAGCTTGGAGGGGACAGGGTTCTACGAGCAGTACTTC.